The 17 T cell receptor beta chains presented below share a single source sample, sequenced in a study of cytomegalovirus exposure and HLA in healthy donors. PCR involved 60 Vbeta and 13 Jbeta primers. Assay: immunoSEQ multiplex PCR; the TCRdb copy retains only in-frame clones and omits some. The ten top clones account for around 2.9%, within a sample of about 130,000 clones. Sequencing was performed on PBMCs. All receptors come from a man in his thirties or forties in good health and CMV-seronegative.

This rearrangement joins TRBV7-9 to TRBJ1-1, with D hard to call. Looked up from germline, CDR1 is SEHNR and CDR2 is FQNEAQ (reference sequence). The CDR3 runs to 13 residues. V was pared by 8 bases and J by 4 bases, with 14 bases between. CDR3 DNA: TGTGCCAGCCGCACCTCGTCGGGCACTGAAGCTTTCTTT. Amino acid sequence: CASRTSSGTEAFF.

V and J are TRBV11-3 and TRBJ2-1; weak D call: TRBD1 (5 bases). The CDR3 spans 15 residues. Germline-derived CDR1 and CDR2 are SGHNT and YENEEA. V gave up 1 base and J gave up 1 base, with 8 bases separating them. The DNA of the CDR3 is TGTGCCAGCAGCTTAGGTGACAGTTCCTACAATGAGCAGTTCTTC. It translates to CASSLGDSSYNEQFF.

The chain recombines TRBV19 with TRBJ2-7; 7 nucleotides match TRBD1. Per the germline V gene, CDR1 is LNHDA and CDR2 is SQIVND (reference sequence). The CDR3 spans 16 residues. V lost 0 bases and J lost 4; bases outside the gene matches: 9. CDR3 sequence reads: CASSIDLSRGMYEQYF. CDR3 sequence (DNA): TGTGCCAGTAGTATAGATCTGTCCAGGGGGATGTACGAGCAGTACTTC. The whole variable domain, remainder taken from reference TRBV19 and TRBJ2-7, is DGGITQSPKYLFRKEGQNVTLSCEQNLNHDAMYWYRQDPGQGLRLIYYSQIVNDFQKGDIAEGYSVSREKKESFPLTVTSAQKNPTAFYLCASSIDLSRGMYEQYFGPGTRLTVT.

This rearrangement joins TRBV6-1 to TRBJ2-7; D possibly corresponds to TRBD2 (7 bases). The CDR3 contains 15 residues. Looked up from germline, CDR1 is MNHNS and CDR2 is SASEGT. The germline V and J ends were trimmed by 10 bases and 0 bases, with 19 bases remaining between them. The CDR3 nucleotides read TGTGCCACCGAGAGAGAGGGGGGGAGCTCCTACGAGCAGTACTTC. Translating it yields CATEREGGSSYEQYF.

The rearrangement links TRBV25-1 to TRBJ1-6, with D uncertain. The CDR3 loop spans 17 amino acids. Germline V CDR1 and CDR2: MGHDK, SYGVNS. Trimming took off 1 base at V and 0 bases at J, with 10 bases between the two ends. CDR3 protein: CASSELKGASYNSPLHF. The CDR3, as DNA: TGTGCCAGCAGTGAATTGAAGGGAGCCTCCTATAATTCACCCCTCCACTTT.

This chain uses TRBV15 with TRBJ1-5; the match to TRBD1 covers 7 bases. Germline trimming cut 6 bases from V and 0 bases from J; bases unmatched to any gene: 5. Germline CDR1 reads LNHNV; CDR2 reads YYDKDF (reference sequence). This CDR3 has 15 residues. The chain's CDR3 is CATRQGLNSNQPQHF. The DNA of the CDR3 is TGTGCCACCAGACAGGGGCTCAATAGCAATCAGCCCCAGCATTTT.

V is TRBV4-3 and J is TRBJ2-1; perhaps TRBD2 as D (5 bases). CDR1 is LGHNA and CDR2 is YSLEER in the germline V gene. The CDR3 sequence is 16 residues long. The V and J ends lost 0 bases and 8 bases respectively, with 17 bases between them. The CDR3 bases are TGCGCCAGCAGCCAAGATCAGGTGGGAGAAATATATGAGCAGTTCTTC. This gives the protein CASSQDQVGEIYEQFF.

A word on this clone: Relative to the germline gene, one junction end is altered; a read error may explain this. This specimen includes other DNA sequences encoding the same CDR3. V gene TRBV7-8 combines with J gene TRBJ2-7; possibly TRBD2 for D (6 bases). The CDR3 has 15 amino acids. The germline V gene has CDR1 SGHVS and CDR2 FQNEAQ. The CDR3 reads CASSTQLATPYEQYF. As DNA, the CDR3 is TGTGCCAGCAGCACCCAGCTAGCGACACCCTACGAGCAGTATTTC.

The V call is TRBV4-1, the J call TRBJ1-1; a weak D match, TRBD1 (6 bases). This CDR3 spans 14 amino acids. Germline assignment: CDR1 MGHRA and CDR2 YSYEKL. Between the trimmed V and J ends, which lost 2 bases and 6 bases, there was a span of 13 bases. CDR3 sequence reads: CASSQTQGMAEAFF. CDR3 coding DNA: TGCGCCAGCAGCCAAACACAGGGAATGGCTGAAGCTTTCTTT.

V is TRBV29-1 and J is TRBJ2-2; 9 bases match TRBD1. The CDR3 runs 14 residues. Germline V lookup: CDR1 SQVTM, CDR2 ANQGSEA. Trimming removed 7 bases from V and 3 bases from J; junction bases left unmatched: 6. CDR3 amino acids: CSGGDRADTGELFF. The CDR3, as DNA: TGCAGCGGAGGGGACAGGGCCGACACCGGGGAGCTGTTTTTT.

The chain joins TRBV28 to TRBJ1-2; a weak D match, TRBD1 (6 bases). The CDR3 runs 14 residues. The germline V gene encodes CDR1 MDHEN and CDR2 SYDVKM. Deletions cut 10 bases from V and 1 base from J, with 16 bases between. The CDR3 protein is CATARGASNYGYTF. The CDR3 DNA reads TGTGCCACCGCCCGGGGGGCCAGTAACTATGGCTACACCTTC.

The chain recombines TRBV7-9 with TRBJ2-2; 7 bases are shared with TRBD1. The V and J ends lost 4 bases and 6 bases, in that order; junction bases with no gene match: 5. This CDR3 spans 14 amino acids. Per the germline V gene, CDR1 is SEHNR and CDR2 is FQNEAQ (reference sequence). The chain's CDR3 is CASSWTGISGELFF. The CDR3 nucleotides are TGTGCCAGCAGCTGGACAGGCATCTCCGGGGAGCTGTTTTTT.

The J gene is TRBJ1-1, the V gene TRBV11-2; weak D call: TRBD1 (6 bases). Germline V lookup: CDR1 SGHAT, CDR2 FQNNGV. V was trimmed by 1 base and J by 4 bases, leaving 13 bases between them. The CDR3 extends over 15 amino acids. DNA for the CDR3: TGTGCCAGCAGCTTAGGACACAGGGTGGGCACTGAAGCTTTCTTT. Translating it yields CASSLGHRVGTEAFF.

CDR3 residues: CASSMGQKQFF. The CDR3 DNA sequence: TGTGCCAGTAGTATGGGGCAGAAACAGTTCTTC. The J gene is TRBJ2-1, the V gene TRBV19, with D maybe TRBD1 (5 bases). CDR1 and CDR2 from the germline V gene are LNHDA and SQIVND (reference sequence). V dropped 3 bases and J dropped 13 bases, with 10 bases sitting between them. The CDR3 runs to 11 residues.

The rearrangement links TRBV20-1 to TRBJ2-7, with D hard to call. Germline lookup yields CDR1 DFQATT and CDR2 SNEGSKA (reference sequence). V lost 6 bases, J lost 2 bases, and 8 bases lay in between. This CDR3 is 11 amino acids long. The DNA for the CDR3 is TGCAGTGCGGCGGATGCCTACGAGCAGTACTTC. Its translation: CSAADAYEQYF.

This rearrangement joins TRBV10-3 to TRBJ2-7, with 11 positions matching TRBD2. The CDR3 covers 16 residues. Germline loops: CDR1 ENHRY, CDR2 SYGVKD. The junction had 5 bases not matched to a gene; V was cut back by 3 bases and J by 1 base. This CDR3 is CAISDLTSGISYEQYF. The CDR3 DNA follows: TGTGCCATCAGTGACCTGACTAGCGGGATTTCCTACGAGCAGTACTTC.

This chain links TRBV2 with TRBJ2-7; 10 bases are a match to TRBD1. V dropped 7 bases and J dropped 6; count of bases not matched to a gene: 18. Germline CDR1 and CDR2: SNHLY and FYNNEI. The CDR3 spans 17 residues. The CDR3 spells CASKRGQNVDRGREQYF. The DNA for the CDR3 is TGTGCCAGCAAGCGAGGTCAAAATGTCGACAGGGGGCGCGAGCAGTACTTC.